This T cell receptor beta chain came from a study of cytomegalovirus exposure and HLA in healthy donors. The PCR used 60 Vbeta and 13 Jbeta primers. Sequencing was performed with immunoSEQ multiplex PCR; in TCRdb, only in-frame clones are kept and a portion is missing. The data hold around 100,000 clones, with around three quarters observed a single time. The CDR3 runs 16 residues. Germline V gene sequence: CDR1 SGHTA, CDR2 FQGTGA. V dropped 2 bases and J dropped 0 bases, with 13 bases sitting between them. The material sequenced was PBMCs. The V call is TRBV7-3, the J call TRBJ2-5; tentative D call: TRBD1 (5 bases). This sequence originates from a man aged 45 to 65 in good health and CMV-seropositive. CDR3 nucleotide sequence: TGTGCCAGCAGCTTAGTGTGGGGCCCCAACCAAGAGACCCAGTACTTC. This sequence encodes CASSLVWGPNQETQYF.